These 31 T cell receptor beta chains share one sample of origin, sequenced in a study of cytomegalovirus exposure and HLA in healthy donors. PCR employed 60 Vbeta and 13 Jbeta primers. The protocol was immunoSEQ multiplex PCR, while the TCRdb copy is restricted to in-frame clones and leaves out a portion. The sample has 98,000 or so clones, 70% to 85% seen once; the top ten hold 5% to 6.5%. The sample was PBMCs. These receptors were collected from a woman aged 18-29 years in good health and CMV-seropositive.

The table lists this clone with a few counts. The genes are TRBV30 and TRBJ1-1, with D uncertain. The V end was cut by 3 bases, the J end by 1 base, with 6 bases between. Per germline, CDR1 GTSNPN and CDR2 SVGIG (reference sequence). CDR3 length: 12 residues. The CDR3 region is CAWSAGNTEAFF. CDR3 coding DNA: TGTGCCTGGAGCGCAGGGAACACTGAAGCTTTCTTT.

The CDR3 spells CASGAVLGLGNTIYF. The CDR3 DNA follows: TGTGCCAGCGGTGCTGTACTGGGACTCGGAAACACCATATATTTT. The rearrangement links TRBV6-1 to TRBJ1-3, with D possibly being TRBD1 (5 bases). The CDR3 runs to 15 residues. From germline, CDR1 is MNHNS and CDR2 SASEGT. Deletions cut 8 bases from V and 4 bases from J, with 18 bases between.

The chain carries TRBV30 and TRBJ1-1, with D uncertain. Germline V lookup: CDR1 GTSNPN, CDR2 SVGIG (reference sequence). V was trimmed by 8 bases and J by 2 bases, leaving 18 bases between them. This CDR3 spans 14 amino acids. This CDR3 is CAVSSGLPNTEAFF. The CDR3 DNA is TGTGCCGTTAGTTCCGGACTCCCAAACACTGAAGCTTTCTTT.

This chain links TRBV30 with TRBJ2-5, with D possibly TRBD1 on 6 matching bases. From germline, CDR1 is GTSNPN and CDR2 SVGIG (reference sequence). The CDR3 covers 13 residues. With 3 bases removed from V and 5 bases from J, the gap between germline ends came to 13 bases. The CDR3 sequence is CAWSLQGPETQYF. The CDR3 DNA reads as TGTGCCTGGAGCCTACAGGGTCCGGAGACCCAGTACTTC.

The chain uses TRBV10-2 and TRBJ1-2, with D unclear. This CDR3 region has 11 residues. Germline CDR1 is WSHSY and CDR2 is SAAADI. Trimming removed 6 bases at V and 7 bases at J, with 9 bases between. CDR3 DNA sequence: TGCGCCAGCAGCCAGGAGGGTGGCTACACCTTC. Protein product: CASSQEGGYTF.

Concerning this clone: Other nucleotide sequences in the sample specify the same CDR3. The J gene is TRBJ2-7, the V gene TRBV10-2; D remains unclear. From germline, CDR1 is WSHSY and CDR2 SAAADI. V lost 2 bases and J 2 bases, leaving 7 bases between the germline ends. The CDR3 extends over 13 amino acids. The CDR3: CASSEHGPYEQYF. The CDR3, as DNA: TGCGCCAGCAGTGAGCATGGGCCCTACGAGCAGTACTTC.

The chain employs TRBV6-5 and TRBJ2-1, with TRBD2 matching 8 bases. The ends lost 6 bases at V and 6 bases at J; junction bases unmatched: 7. Germline CDR1 is MNHEY and CDR2 is SVGAGI. The CDR3 totals 14 residues. The CDR3 region is CASRRGLAPNEQFF. As DNA, the CDR3 is TGTGCCAGCAGACGCGGACTAGCCCCCAATGAGCAGTTCTTC.

The rearrangement joins TRBV28 to TRBJ1-2; perhaps TRBD1 as D (6 bases). The CDR3 has 16 residues. The V gene's germline CDR1 is MDHEN and CDR2 SYDVKM. Trimming removed 3 bases from V and 4 bases from J, with 18 bases in between. The CDR3, as DNA: TGTGCCAGCAGTTTTTGGGCAGGGGCTTCAAGCTATGGCTACACCTTC. This gives the protein CASSFWAGASSYGYTF.

The chain is built from TRBV28 and TRBJ1-6; 7 nucleotides line up with TRBD1. The CDR3 loop spans 16 amino acids. The junction had 11 bases not matched to a gene; V was cut back by 5 bases and J by 7 bases. Germline CDR1 and CDR2: MDHEN and SYDVKM. CDR3 loop: CASSPTRQGWNSPLHF. The CDR3 DNA reads as TGTGCCAGCAGTCCGACGCGACAGGGTTGGAATTCACCCCTCCACTTT.

This chain's CDR3 is CASSQYGGTDSNQPQHF. In DNA, the CDR3 is TGTGCCAGCTCACAATACGGGGGGACCGATAGCAATCAGCCCCAGCATTTT. J is TRBJ1-5 and V is TRBV18; D possibly corresponds to TRBD1 (5 bases). The CDR3 length is 17 residues. The germline CDR1 and CDR2 sequences are KGHSH and LQKENI. V was shortened by 4 bases and J by 0 bases, with 16 bases between the two germline ends. Full variable domain (rest looked up from reference TRBV18 and TRBJ1-5): NAGVMQNPRHLVRRRGQEARLRCSPMKGHSHVYWYRQLPEEGLKFMVYLQKENIIDESGMPKERFSAEFPKEGPSILRIQQVVRGDSAAYFCASSQYGGTDSNQPQHFGDGTRLSIL.

The rearrangement links TRBV6-4 to TRBJ2-3, with 8 bases fitting TRBD2. Germline lookup yields CDR1 MRHNA and CDR2 SNTAGT. J gave up 4 bases and V 2 bases, and 5 bases lay outside the gene matches. This CDR3 is built from 15 residues. The CDR3 region has the DNA TGTGCCAGCAGTGACGACGGGAGGGCCTCAGATACGCAGTATTTT. Encoded protein: CASSDDGRASDTQYF.

In the case of this clone: The sample carries other DNA sequences with the same CDR3. This chain links TRBV19 with TRBJ2-1; D uncertain. CDR1 and CDR2 (germline): LNHDA, SQIVND (reference sequence). This CDR3 is 11 amino acids long. Trimming pared 4 bases from V and 7 bases from J, leaving 5 bases between. The CDR3 coding sequence is TGTGCCAGTAGTAGCGGAAATGAGCAGTTCTTC. It encodes CASSSGNEQFF.

The chain uses TRBV2 and TRBJ1-3; no definite D call. Between the trimmed V and J ends, which lost 4 bases and 4 bases, there was a span of 8 bases. Germline V gives CDR1 SNHLY, CDR2 FYNNEI. The CDR3 has 13 amino acids. The CDR3 DNA reads as TGTGCCAGCAGTGGGTCAGGCGGAAACACCATATATTTT. This gives the protein CASSGSGGNTIYF.

The chain couples TRBV29-1 to TRBJ1-3; TRBD1 aligns across 8 bases. The CDR3 sequence is 14 residues long. The trim removed 5 bases at V and 2 bases at J, leaving 5 bases unmatched. CDR1 and CDR2 (germline): SQVTM, ANQGSEA. The DNA for the CDR3 is TGCAGCGTTCTTACAGGGGGGACTGGAAACACCATATATTTT. Residues: CSVLTGGTGNTIYF.

The chain has TRBV2 and TRBJ2-3; D possibly corresponds to TRBD2 (5 bases). The CDR3 extends over 15 amino acids. Germline V gives CDR1 SNHLY, CDR2 FYNNEI. V gave up 6 bases and J gave up 2 bases, with 15 bases separating them. CDR3 bases: TGTGCCAGCAGGTTGGAGGTCACCTCCACAGATACGCAGTATTTT. This encodes CASRLEVTSTDTQYF.

CDR3 loop: CASRDPGLGPTKYF. CDR3 nucleotide sequence: TGCGCCAGCAGAGATCCGGGACTAGGTCCCACTAAGTACTTC. The V gene is TRBV4-1, the J gene TRBJ2-5, with TRBD2 identical over 8 bases. V gave up 6 bases and J gave up 12 bases; unmatched junction bases: 15. The CDR3 totals 14 residues. CDR1 and CDR2 (germline): MGHRA, YSYEKL.

Only a few counts were recorded for this clone. CDR3 in amino acids: CASSVAGGPTYEQYF. CDR3 nucleotides: TGCGCCAGCAGCGTGGCGGGAGGGCCGACCTACGAGCAGTACTTC. This chain links TRBV4-1 with TRBJ2-7, with TRBD2 identical over 9 bases. Germline CDR1 MGHRA, CDR2 YSYEKL. V lost 5 bases to trimming and J lost 2 bases; unmatched junction nucleotides: 7. The CDR3 runs to 15 residues.

This clone was detected a few times. The chain recombines TRBV25-1 with TRBJ1-2, with no clear D. This CDR3 is built from 11 residues. Trimming stripped 3 bases from V and 8 bases from J, with 7 bases between. Germline V gene sequence: CDR1 MGHDK, CDR2 SYGVNS. CDR3 amino acids: CASSDQNGYTF. CDR3 DNA: TGTGCCAGCAGTGATCAGAACGGCTACACCTTC.

V usage is TRBV7-3 and J usage is TRBJ2-1; 11 bases are a match to TRBD2. This CDR3 is built from 15 residues. V lost 2 bases, J lost 12 bases, and 9 bases stayed unmatched. Germline V gene sequence: CDR1 SGHTA, CDR2 FQGTGA. The CDR3 reads CASSLSGLAEGRQFF. CDR3 in DNA: TGTGCCAGCAGCTTATCGGGACTAGCGGAGGGGAGGCAGTTCTTC.

This chain uses TRBV4-1 with TRBJ1-4; D is unclear. CDR3 length equals 16 residues. V was pared by 3 bases and J by 5 bases, with 16 bases between. Germline lookup yields CDR1 MGHRA and CDR2 YSYEKL. The CDR3 DNA reads TGCGCCAGCAGCCAGTCCCCTTTGGGCGCGAATGAAAAACTGTTTTTT. This translates into CASSQSPLGANEKLFF.

J is TRBJ2-1 and V is TRBV5-1; 9 bases match TRBD1. After removal of 0 bases from V and 4 bases from J, the junction contained 2 bases not matched to a gene. The germline CDR1 and CDR2 sequences are SGHRS and YFSETQ. This CDR3 contains 15 residues. Written as DNA, the CDR3 is TGCGCCAGCAGCTTGGAAGGGACAGGGTACAATGAGCAGTTCTTC. It specifies CASSLEGTGYNEQFF.

The chain combines TRBV28 with TRBJ1-1, with 7 bases that match TRBD1. Germline CDR1 is MDHEN and CDR2 is SYDVKM. J gave up 4 bases and V 8 bases, and 4 bases lay outside the gene matches. The CDR3 has 12 amino acids. CDR3 protein: CASRQGPTEAFF. DNA of the CDR3: TGTGCCAGCCGACAGGGCCCCACTGAAGCTTTCTTT.

The genes are TRBV7-9 and TRBJ1-2; 8 bases line up with TRBD1. With V trimmed by 5 bases and J by 6 bases, 14 bases remained unmatched. This CDR3 contains 16 residues. Germline V CDR1 and CDR2: SEHNR, FQNEAQ (reference sequence). Written as DNA, the CDR3 is TGTGCCAGCAGCGTACTGAACCTAGGACAGGGCGATGGCTACACCTTC. Its protein is CASSVLNLGQGDGYTF.

The V call is TRBV30, the J call TRBJ1-4; D is unclear. The CDR3 extends over 14 amino acids. V dropped 7 bases and J dropped 3 bases, with 15 bases sitting between them. Looked up from germline, CDR1 is GTSNPN and CDR2 is SVGIG (reference sequence). The CDR3 loop is CASTTSGSNEKLFF. The CDR3 DNA sequence: TGTGCCTCAACCACGTCGGGGTCTAATGAAAAACTGTTTTTT.

This clone was seen only once. In DNA form, the CDR3 reads TGCGCCAGCAGCCCCGGTCGGGGTCCAGATACGCAGTATTTT. Translation gives CASSPGRGPDTQYF. V and J are TRBV5-1 and TRBJ2-3; D is possibly TRBD2 (5 bases). CDR1 is SGHRS, CDR2 YFSETQ, per germline. V was cut by 4 bases and J by 4 bases, with 13 bases left in between. The CDR3 is made up of 14 amino acids.

This sequence joins TRBV2 and TRBJ2-7, with 8 bases fitting TRBD2. The junction had 11 bases not matched to a gene; V was cut back by 1 base and J by 3 bases. The CDR3 extends over 17 amino acids. Germline CDR1 is SNHLY and CDR2 is FYNNEI. CDR3 DNA sequence: TGTGCCAGCAGTGAAGGGTGGGGACTAGGATTATTCTACGAGCAGTACTTC. This encodes CASSEGWGLGLFYEQYF.

The chain links TRBV15 to TRBJ1-2; tentative D call: TRBD1 (6 bases). This CDR3 contains 12 residues. Germline assignment: CDR1 LNHNV and CDR2 YYDKDF (reference sequence). Trimming pared 3 bases from V and 8 bases from J, leaving 10 bases between. The CDR3 sequence: CATSSQGTGYTF. The CDR3 DNA reads TGTGCCACCAGCAGCCAGGGGACCGGCTACACCTTC.

In this sample, this clone turned up once. The chain uses TRBV19 and TRBJ1-4, with TRBD1 as a possible D gene (6 bases). The CDR3 length is 14 residues. V dropped 6 bases and J dropped 5 bases, with 13 bases sitting between them. Germline V lookup: CDR1 LNHDA, CDR2 SQIVND (reference sequence). The DNA for the CDR3 is TGTGCCAGTAGGAACAGGGCAGACAATGAAAAACTGTTTTTT. As protein: CASRNRADNEKLFF.

The chain has TRBV2 and TRBJ2-1; tentative D call: TRBD2 (5 bases). CDR1 is SNHLY, CDR2 FYNNEI, per germline. V was pared by 0 bases and J by 3 bases, with 9 bases between. The CDR3 contains 15 residues. CDR3 in amino acids: CASSEAVGNYNEQFF. CDR3 nucleotides: TGTGCCAGCAGTGAAGCGGTCGGGAACTACAATGAGCAGTTCTTC.

The chain uses TRBV10-3 and TRBJ1-4; D is ambiguous. The V end lost 10 bases, the J end lost 7 bases, and 16 bases lay between the germline ends. Germline-derived CDR1 and CDR2 are ENHRY and SYGVKD. The CDR3 consists of 13 residues. CDR3 sequence: CATAQEEVEKLFF. The CDR3 nucleotides read TGTGCCACAGCCCAGGAGGAGGTTGAAAAACTGTTTTTT.

In this sample, this clone turned up once. The rearrangement uses TRBV4-1 and TRBJ1-3; TRBD1 aligns across 8 bases. Germline-derived CDR1 and CDR2 are MGHRA and YSYEKL. The CDR3 runs 19 residues. Trimming at V came to 1 base and at J to 2 bases, leaving 13 bases not matched to a gene. Here the CDR3 reads CASSQGEGTGGPTGNTIYF. The DNA for the CDR3 is TGCGCCAGCAGCCAAGGGGAAGGAACAGGGGGGCCGACTGGAAACACCATATATTTT.